This T cell receptor beta chain emerged from a study of blood T cell repertoires in COVID-19 (TCRdb year 2020). Notes on the research overall: Samples from collaborators originated in the United States, Italy and Spain and spanned both the acute and convalescent phases of COVID-19. Subjects who had been exposed to COVID-19, were actively infected with it, or had recovered from it provided the deeply sampled blood TCRbeta repertoires that made up the dataset. Sample metadata almost always included a de-identified subject ID, COVID-19 status, age in years and sex. The material from the prospective study consisted of cDNA or gDNA derived from T cells, B-cell-depleted T cells, or PBMCs. The samples were drawn from two sources: the first 160 participants of the ongoing ImmuneRACE study, and fewer than 1,500 subjects contributed by 6 global collaborators. The repertoires were released in a freely available public database intended as a resource for research on the immune response to SARS-CoV-2. Where available, HLA class I and class II types were obtained from metadata supplied by the sample provider rather than from assay-based typing.

TCRbeta CDR3 regions were amplified from genomic DNA by means of the immunoSEQ Assay, a bias-controlled multiplex PCR. The original methods were these. Within the assay, amplification of reference gene primers was used to estimate how many nucleated cells each sample contained. Sequence reads were collapsed and filtered to measure the absolute abundance of every unique TCRbeta CDR3 rearrangement. Productive Simpson clonality was computed per sample as the square root of Simpson's diversity index over productive rearrangements. TCRdb retrieved this table from immuneACCESS and kept in-frame rearrangements only. Not all clones are present; in checked studies, unresolved V genes account for under half, and no reason is known for the remainder. That table is the source of V, J and clone size, and D and trimming were worked out from the DNA. In all, the sample holds about 530,000 clones, and roughly 91% of those were seen once. Roughly 8% of the sample rests with the top ten.

In regard to this clone: Its antigen remains unidentified. Per-base qualities were not stored, and no clone one base away is much larger.

At one collaborating source in Seattle, patients were enrolled during active infection and were followed longitudinally through the course of disease. Whole blood was collected in K2EDTA tubes by collaborating institutions according to the institutions' own protocols. Collaborator samples were shipped for TCRbeta analysis as frozen whole blood, isolated PBMCs, or DNA extracted from either sample type. The germline V gene supplies CDR1 SGHDT and CDR2 YYEEEE. Spanning cysteine to phenylalanine, the CDR3 consists of 12 amino acids. Kept here is only the CDR3 DNA, which spans 36 bases and is read in frame from base 1. Deletion took 6 bases off V and 3 bases off J, with a span of 4 bases between the germline ends. Overall results and qualifications from the work: Clinical and demographic metadata were provided uncurated, with the amount varying by source and participant.

Sequenced sample: peripheral blood. The V gene is TRBV5-6 and the J gene is TRBJ1-6; the D gene cannot be named for sure. The receptor was isolated from a woman aged 50 to 60 with COVID-19, enrolled during active disease. The DNA sequence is TGTGCCAGCACCTACTATAATTCACCCCTCCACTTT. Protein translation: CASTYYNSPLHF.